Following are 28 T cell receptor beta chains from one sample sequenced in a study of cytomegalovirus exposure and HLA in healthy donors. The PCR contained 60 Vbeta and 13 Jbeta primers. Clones were sequenced by immunoSEQ multiplex PCR, and TCRdb holds only the in-frame ones, with some missing. Of about 130,000 clones in the sample, roughly 88% are singletons; the top ten hold around 1.7%. Sequenced: PBMCs. These receptors were collected from a boy under 18 in good health and CMV-seronegative.

The chain recombines TRBV9 with TRBJ2-1; D perhaps matches TRBD1 (6 bases). Per germline, CDR1 SGDLS and CDR2 YYNGEE. V lost 4 bases to trimming and J lost 7 bases, with 18 bases between them. The CDR3 contains 15 residues. CDR3 bases: TGTGCCAGCAGCACCGATTTGGGGGCGAAAAATGAGCAGTTCTTC. It specifies CASSTDLGAKNEQFF.

The chain links TRBV2 to TRBJ2-2; the match to TRBD2 covers 12 bases. V was clipped by 5 bases and J by 4 bases; unmatched bases: 8. From germline, CDR1 is SNHLY and CDR2 FYNNEI. This CDR3 spans 17 amino acids. CDR3 loop: CASSTRLAGAGTGELFF. CDR3 DNA: TGTGCCAGCAGTACTCGACTAGCGGGAGCGGGCACCGGGGAGCTGTTTTTT.

The J gene is TRBJ1-6, the V gene TRBV10-3; 12 nucleotides align to TRBD1. Germline CDR1 and CDR2: ENHRY and SYGVKD. CDR3 size: 17 residues. V shed 5 bases and J 1 base; nucleotides not matched to a gene: 3. The CDR3 loop reads CAISPGQGASYNSPLHF. CDR3 nucleotide sequence: TGTGCCATCAGTCCGGGACAGGGGGCTTCCTATAATTCACCCCTCCACTTT.

The chain employs TRBV12-2 and TRBJ1-4; the D segment call TRBD1 is taken from the table without a DNA check. TRBV12-2 is shown as a pseudogene. The CDR3 consists of 19 residues. The CDR3 DNA is TGTGCAAGTCGCTCGGATGTGGACAGGGCGGTACCAACTAATGAAAAACTGTTTTTT. This sequence encodes CASRSDVDRAVPTNEKLFF.

J is TRBJ2-2 and V is TRBV27, with D tentatively TRBD2 (7 bases). The germline V gene encodes CDR1 MNHEY and CDR2 SMNVEV (reference sequence). This CDR3 spans 15 amino acids. Between the trimmed V and J ends, which lost 2 bases and 2 bases, there was a span of 9 bases. The CDR3 DNA sequence: TGTGCCAGCAGTTTAAGGGGGGGAAACACCGGGGAGCTGTTTTTT. As protein: CASSLRGGNTGELFF.

This chain connects TRBV7-2 to TRBJ1-5; D uncertain. Germline V gene sequence: CDR1 SGHTA, CDR2 FQGNSA. The length of the CDR3 is 13 residues. Trimming took off 8 bases at V and 3 bases at J, with 11 bases between the two ends. The CDR3 region is CASSRVDNQPQHF. CDR3 in DNA: TGTGCCAGCTCCCGGGTGGACAATCAGCCCCAGCATTTT.

The chain recombines TRBV6-5 with TRBJ2-7; D may be TRBD2 (6 bases). V lost 5 bases and J lost 3, with 14 bases in between. CDR3 size: 14 residues. Germline V gives CDR1 MNHEY, CDR2 SVGAGI. The CDR3, as DNA: TGTGCCAGCAGTCTCGGGAGTACCGGCTACGAGCAGTACTTC. Translated, it gives CASSLGSTGYEQYF.

This chain uses TRBV4-2 with TRBJ2-1, with D possibly being TRBD1 (6 bases). The CDR3 loop spans 16 amino acids. From germline, CDR1 is LGHNA and CDR2 YNFKEQ. The V and J ends lost 1 base and 1 base respectively, with 11 bases between them. CDR3 residues: CASSQGSGTSYNEQFF. CDR3 nucleotides: TGTGCCAGCAGCCAAGGCTCAGGGACATCCTACAATGAGCAGTTCTTC.

The V and J genes are TRBV29-1 and TRBJ2-1; 9 nucleotides agree with TRBD2. Germline values: CDR1 SQVTM, CDR2 ANQGSEA. The CDR3 loop spans 15 amino acids. Germline trimming cut 5 bases from V and 0 bases from J; bases unmatched to any gene: 5. The CDR3 spells CSVTSGGFSYNEQFF. For the CDR3, the DNA is TGCAGCGTTACCAGCGGGGGGTTCTCCTACAATGAGCAGTTCTTC.

V and J are TRBV18 and TRBJ1-2, with D possibly being TRBD1 (5 bases). This CDR3 is built from 11 residues. The germline V gene has CDR1 KGHSH and CDR2 LQKENI. V lost 8 bases and J 7 bases, leaving 11 bases between the germline ends. DNA of the CDR3: TGTGCCAGCGGGGCAGGGTCTGGCTACACCTTC. Its protein product is CASGAGSGYTF.

The chain carries TRBV7-9 and TRBJ2-3, with a tentative D call TRBD1 (5 bases). Between the trimmed V and J ends, which lost 5 bases and 4 bases, there was a span of 16 bases. The CDR3 is made up of 15 amino acids. Germline loops: CDR1 SEHNR, CDR2 FQNEAQ (reference sequence). CDR3 DNA: TGTGCCAGCAGCCACCGGACAAGTAATCCAGATACGCAGTATTTT. As protein: CASSHRTSNPDTQYF. Variable domain in full (rest from reference TRBV7-9 and TRBJ2-3): DTGVSQNPRHKITKRGQNVTFRCDPISEHNRLYWYRQTLGQGPEFLTYFQNEAQLEKSRLLSDRFSAERPKGSFSTLEIQRTEQGDSAMYLCASSHRTSNPDTQYFGPGTRLTVL.

The chain links TRBV6-6 to TRBJ2-5; the match to TRBD2 covers 10 bases. V shed 8 bases and J 5 bases; nucleotides not matched to a gene: 14. The germline V gene has CDR1 MNHNY and CDR2 SVGAGI (reference sequence). The CDR3 consists of 16 residues. For the CDR3, the DNA is TGTGCCAGCTTGAGGGCTAGCGGGGGAGGTGGGGAGACCCAGTACTTC. Its protein product is CASLRASGGGGETQYF.

This clone was found a few times. V usage is TRBV14 and J usage is TRBJ1-1; perhaps TRBD1 as D (5 bases). Germline V gene lookup returns CDR1 SGHDN and CDR2 FVKESK. V shed 4 bases and J shed 9 bases, with 21 bases lying between them. CDR3 length: 15 amino acids. CDR3 in amino acids: CASSLPGATVSKAFF. The CDR3 coding sequence is TGTGCCAGCAGCCTTCCTGGGGCTACGGTTTCAAAAGCTTTCTTT.

The chain couples TRBV19 to TRBJ1-1, with D hard to call. CDR3 size: 12 residues. CDR1 LNHDA and CDR2 SQIVND come from the germline V gene (reference sequence). V lost 5 bases and J 1 base, leaving 5 bases between the germline ends. In nucleotides, the CDR3 is TGTGCCAGTAGTGCCAGGAACACTGAAGCTTTCTTT. This gives the protein CASSARNTEAFF.

V gene TRBV15 combines with J gene TRBJ2-7, with a possible D match to TRBD2 (6 bases). The germline V gene has CDR1 LNHNV and CDR2 YYDKDF (reference sequence). The CDR3 is 15 residues long. The V end was cut by 0 bases, the J end by 6 bases, with 15 bases between. In DNA form, the CDR3 reads TGTGCCACCAGCAGAGATCGGCGCGGGGTCACCGAGCAGTACTTC. Residues: CATSRDRRGVTEQYF.

This chain links TRBV19 with TRBJ1-5, with a weak D call TRBD1 (5 bases). Per the germline V gene, CDR1 is LNHDA and CDR2 is SQIVND (reference sequence). The CDR3 is 14 amino acids. Trimming took 3 bases from V and 0 from J, leaving 6 bases between them. The CDR3 sequence is CASSMGLSNQPQHF. The CDR3 bases are TGTGCCAGTAGTATGGGACTTAGCAATCAGCCCCAGCATTTT.

V and J are TRBV5-1 and TRBJ2-1, with a weak D call TRBD2 (6 bases). CDR1 SGHRS and CDR2 YFSETQ come from the germline V gene. The length of the CDR3 is 15 residues. CDR3 sequence reads: CASRRAGSMGNEQFF. The CDR3 region has the DNA TGCGCATCCCGCCGCGCCGGGAGCATGGGGAATGAGCAGTTCTTC.

The CDR3 nucleotides read TGTGCCAGCAGCTTCCAGGTTAATTCACCCCTCCACTTT. This encodes CASSFQVNSPLHF. The rearrangement links TRBV5-4 to TRBJ1-6; D remains unclear. Germline assignment: CDR1 SGHNT and CDR2 YYREEE (reference sequence). Trimming left V 2 bases short and J 6 bases short, with 6 bases between. The CDR3 loop spans 13 amino acids. Together with reference TRBV5-4 and TRBJ1-6, the CDR3 gives the full variable domain: ETGVTQSPTHLIKTRGQQVTLRCSSQSGHNTVSWYQQALGQGPQFIFQYYREEENGRGNFPPRFSGLQFPNYSSELNVNALELDDSALYLCASSFQVNSPLHFGNGTRLTVT.

This clone has a single count. The chain is built from TRBV4-2 and TRBJ2-7; D perhaps matches TRBD1 (5 bases). The CDR3 runs to 14 residues. Per germline, CDR1 LGHNA and CDR2 YNFKEQ. The V gene lost 1 base and the J gene lost 5 bases, with 12 bases spanning the gap. CDR3 in DNA: TGTGCCAGCAGCCAAGCAGGGAAGACTCACGAGCAGTACTTC. Its protein is CASSQAGKTHEQYF.

The chain recombines TRBV5-4 with TRBJ1-1; D is perhaps TRBD1 (5 bases). Germline V gives CDR1 SGHNT, CDR2 YYREEE (reference sequence). V lost 0 bases and J lost 4, with 10 bases in between. The CDR3 loop spans 14 amino acids. The CDR3 region is CASSLAGSGTEAFF. The CDR3, as DNA: TGTGCCAGCAGCTTGGCAGGGTCGGGCACTGAAGCTTTCTTT.

The chain employs TRBV7-9 and TRBJ1-6; D ambiguous. V gave up 6 bases and J gave up 5 bases, with 11 bases separating them. The CDR3 contains 14 residues. Germline V CDR1 and CDR2: SEHNR, FQNEAQ (reference sequence). The CDR3 region is CASRLQNHNSPLHF. For the CDR3, the DNA is TGTGCCAGCAGGCTTCAGAACCATAATTCACCCCTCCACTTT.

This rearrangement joins TRBV5-4 to TRBJ1-2; no clear D. CDR3 length: 13 amino acids. Germline V gene sequence: CDR1 SGHNT, CDR2 YYREEE (reference sequence). The V gene lost 0 bases and the J gene lost 6 bases, with 9 bases spanning the gap. In DNA form, the CDR3 reads TGTGCCAGCAGCTTGGGGGGAGAGCATGGCTACACCTTC. Its protein is CASSLGGEHGYTF.

The chain combines TRBV4-1 with TRBJ2-1; TRBD1 might be the D (5 bases). V was trimmed by 0 bases and J by 9 bases, leaving 15 bases between them. The CDR3 has 15 amino acids. Germline V gene data show CDR1 as MGHRA and CDR2 as YSYEKL. This CDR3 reads CASSQDPGRDSEQFF. CDR3 DNA: TGCGCCAGCAGCCAAGATCCCGGACGCGACAGTGAGCAGTTCTTC.

The V call is TRBV9, the J call TRBJ1-1; D uncertain. Germline CDR1 is SGDLS and CDR2 is YYNGEE. The length of the CDR3 is 14 residues. Trimming left V 4 bases short and J 1 base short, with 11 bases between. CDR3 sequence (DNA): TGTGCCAGCAGCCCCGGTAGTCCGAACACTGAAGCTTTCTTT. As protein: CASSPGSPNTEAFF.

V and J are TRBV5-6 and TRBJ1-3; D may be TRBD1 (6 bases). This CDR3 spans 15 amino acids. Per germline, CDR1 SGHDT and CDR2 YYEEEE. V was trimmed by 5 bases and J by 4 bases, leaving 16 bases between them. Written as DNA, the CDR3 is TGTGCCAGCAGGCGCCGGGGGGGCGCAGGAAACACCATATATTTT. Its translation is CASRRRGGAGNTIYF.

The chain combines TRBV28 with TRBJ1-2; no clear D gene. The CDR3 length is 14 residues. V dropped 4 bases and J dropped 0 bases, with 9 bases sitting between them. Germline CDR1 MDHEN, CDR2 SYDVKM. In DNA, the CDR3 is TGTGCCAGCAGTTGGGGAGATACTAACTATGGCTACACCTTC. As protein: CASSWGDTNYGYTF.

This clone was detected a few times. V and J are TRBV6-1 and TRBJ2-7, with D perhaps TRBD2 (6 bases). The germline gives CDR1 MNHNS, CDR2 SASEGT. The V and J ends lost 8 bases and 6 bases respectively, with 8 bases between them. There are 10 residues in the CDR3. The CDR3, as DNA: TGTGCCAGCGGGGGAGGCGAGCAGTACTTC. It is translated as CASGGGEQYF.

This chain connects TRBV29-1 to TRBJ1-1, with D possibly matching TRBD1 (6 bases). Germline V CDR1 and CDR2: SQVTM, ANQGSEA. Trimming took off 2 bases at V and 8 bases at J, with 15 bases between the two ends. This CDR3 is built from 13 residues. In DNA, the CDR3 is TGCAGCGTTGAATCCGGACAGACAAGGGAAGCTTTCTTT. This codes for CSVESGQTREAFF.